Listed below are T cell receptor beta chains from one sample, sequenced in a study of cytomegalovirus exposure and HLA in healthy donors. TCRdb keeps only in-frame clones here, not all; method: immunoSEQ multiplex PCR. The specimen's table records about 53,000 clones. The material sequenced was PBMCs. These TCRs come from a woman aged 18-30 years in good health and CMV-seronegative. Each CDR3 is given with its conserved first and last residue. A D gene is named only where the DNA matches it firmly.

D gene | J gene | V gene | CDR3 DNA | CDR3 protein
. | TRBJ2-7 | TRBV12-5 | TGTGCTAGTGCCCCAGGAGGAGGCCTCTCCTACGAGCAGTACTTC | CASAPGGGLSYEQYF
TRBD1 | TRBJ1-2 | TRBV20-1 | TGCAGCGCACAGGGGTCCTATGGCTACACCTTC | CSAQGSYGYTF
. | TRBJ1-2 | TRBV18 | TGTGCCAGCTCACCATCCAAAGGAGTAAATGGCTACACCTTC | CASSPSKGVNGYTF
TRBD1 | TRBJ2-7 | TRBV2 | TGTGCCAGCAGTAAGGGGACAGGGGCCTACGAGCAGTACTTC | CASSKGTGAYEQYF
. | TRBJ1-5 | TRBV30 | TGTGCCTGGAGTGCTCAGGGTGGCAATCAGCCCCAGCATTTT | CAWSAQGGNQPQHF
TRBD1 | TRBJ2-2 | TRBV6-5 | TGTGCCAGCAGAACCGGGACAGGGGCCGGGGAGCTGTTTTTT | CASRTGTGAGELFF
. | TRBJ1-1 | TRBV18 | TGTGCCAGCTCACCAAACCGATTATGGGGGGGAGCAGGCGGGGGATTGAACACTGAAGCTTTCTTT | CASSPNRLWGGAGGGLNTEAFF
TRBD1 | TRBJ2-2 | TRBV9 | TGTGCCAGCAGCGTAGTAGGGGACAGGTGGGGAACCGGGGAGCTGTTTTTT | CASSVVGDRWGTGELFF
TRBD1 | TRBJ2-3 | TRBV19 | TGTGCCAGTAAGGTGACAGGGTGGACAGATACGCAGTATTTT | CASKVTGWTDTQYF
. | TRBJ1-1 | TRBV5-1 | TGCGCCAGCAGACTTCTCGACAGCTGGGACACTGAAGCTTTCTTT | CASRLLDSWDTEAFF
. | TRBJ2-2 | TRBV28 | TGTGCCAGCAGGCCAGGGAATACGAACACCGGGGAGCTGTTTTTT | CASRPGNTNTGELFF
. | TRBJ1-3 | TRBV5-4 | TGTGCCAGCAGCCCTGGAGACTCTGGAAACACCATATATTTT | CASSPGDSGNTIYF